The source of this T cell receptor beta chain is a study of T cell repertoires in cytomegalovirus infection. Study as a whole: Matching HLA type, along with CMV infection, was indicated by public TCR beta signatures.

One entry per CDR3 protein, called by TCRdb with MiXCR from the reads. The sample includes about 180,000 distinct CDR3 sequences, about a sixth of them seen just once. Remarks on this clonotype: As yet, its antigen is unknown.

Study conclusions and caveats: Based on cumulative public TCR beta family frequency, carriers of CMV plus the relevant HLA were identified. Ex vivo, HLA-C-restricted CMV-specific TCR beta clonotypes prevailed over the rest of the response.

Germline V lookup: CDR1 DFQATT, CDR2 SNEGSKA (reference sequence). The CDR3 totals 13 residues. The V and J ends lost 7 bases and 1 base respectively, with 13 bases between them. Specimen: CD8+ T cells from PBMCs. The chain combines TRBV20-1 with TRBJ2-5; D is uncertain. The source is a human donor in good health (CMV status not recorded). Some clones in this sample may be carry-over from other donors' samples. The CDR3 spells CSGRVLLQETQYF. The CDR3 bases are TGCAGTGGTAGGGTCTTACTCCAAGAGACCCAGTACTTC.